The rows below give T cell receptor beta chains drawn from one sample of a study of blood T cell repertoires in COVID-19. The protocol was immunoSEQ multiplex PCR, while the TCRdb copy is restricted to in-frame clones and leaves out a portion. The sample carries under 200,000 clones, 89% recorded once. Sequenced material: PBMCs or T cells enriched from blood (not recorded which). All receptors come from a woman aged 18 to 35 who had recovered from COVID-19. Both conserved end residues are part of each CDR3. The D gene is left open where the match is weak. Size tells how often a clone was seen (once, few, many) or the class of an expanded clone, and some rows leave it out.

v_gene	len	d_gene	j_gene	abundance	CDR3aa	CDR3nt
TRBV5-1	14	TRBD1	TRBJ1-1	NA	CASSQGTGGTEAFF	TGCGCCAGCAGCCAAGGGACAGGGGGGACTGAAGCTTTCTTT
TRBV9	14	TRBD1	TRBJ2-3	NA	CASSEGAGTDTQYF	TGTGCCAGCAGCGAGGGGGCGGGCACAGATACGCAGTATTTT
TRBV9	15	TRBD2	TRBJ2-1	NA	CASSASGAVYNEQFF	TGTGCCAGCAGCGCGAGCGGGGCCGTGTACAATGAGCAGTTCTTC
TRBV4-2	15	NA	TRBJ1-6	NA	CASSTGQTENSPLHF	TGTGCCAGCAGCACTGGACAGACGGAAAATTCACCCCTCCACTTT
TRBV27	16	TRBD2	TRBJ2-1	NA	CASSLAGGPFAYEQFF	TGTGCCAGCAGTTTGGCGGGAGGGCCATTTGCCTATGAGCAGTTCTTC
TRBV10-3	15	NA	TRBJ2-1	NA	CAISEWQGSYNEQFF	TGTGCCATCAGTGAGTGGCAGGGGTCGTACAATGAGCAGTTCTTC
TRBV10-3	11	NA	TRBJ2-1	NA	CAISDINEQFF	TGTGCCATCAGTGATATCAATGAGCAGTTCTTC
TRBV18	16	TRBD1	TRBJ2-1	NA	CASSPATGGLRGEQFF	TGTGCCAGCTCACCAGCGACAGGGGGCCTTAGAGGTGAGCAGTTCTTC
TRBV6-2/TRBV6-3	16	TRBD1	TRBJ2-3	NA	CASSFGLDRVTDTQYF	TGTGCCAGCAGTTTCGGACTCGACAGGGTCACAGATACGCAGTATTTT
TRBV12-5	16	TRBD2	TRBJ2-1	NA	CASGLGSGRAYNEQFF	TGTGCTAGTGGTTTGGGAAGCGGGAGGGCCTACAATGAGCAGTTCTTC
TRBV6-1	15	NA	TRBJ1-6	NA	CASSEWGWGVSPLHF	TGTGCCAGCAGTGAATGGGGCTGGGGGGTTTCACCCCTCCACTTT
TRBV30	14	NA	TRBJ1-3	NA	CAWSTGRSGNTIYF	TGTGCCTGGAGTACAGGCCGCTCTGGAAACACCATATATTTT
TRBV4-1	13	NA	TRBJ1-4	NA	CASKQHGVEKLFF	TGCGCCAGTAAGCAACACGGGGTGGAAAAACTGTTTTTT
TRBV5-4	15	TRBD1	TRBJ2-1	NA	CASSSRDRPYNEQFF	TGTGCCAGCAGCTCCCGGGACAGACCCTACAATGAGCAGTTCTTC
TRBV19	13	TRBD1	TRBJ2-3	NA	CASSIGDRDTQYF	TGTGCCAGTAGTATTGGGGACAGAGATACGCAGTATTTT
TRBV19	15	TRBD2	TRBJ2-4	NA	CASSGREAARNIQYF	TGTGCCAGTAGTGGGCGGGAGGCCGCGAGAAACATTCAGTACTTC
TRBV18	15	NA	TRBJ1-5	NA	CASSPGAQVAQPQHF	TGTGCCAGCTCACCAGGGGCCCAAGTAGCTCAGCCCCAGCATTTT
TRBV6-2/TRBV6-3	15	TRBD2	TRBJ2-5	NA	CASSYRAAGAETQYF	TGTGCCAGCAGTTACAGGGCCGCGGGAGCCGAGACCCAGTACTTC
TRBV19	16	TRBD2	TRBJ2-1	NA	CASSSRLAGGLNEQFF	TGTGCCAGTAGTTCACGACTAGCGGGAGGACTCAATGAGCAGTTCTTC
TRBV5-5	18	NA	TRBJ2-6	NA	CASSSVEGTLSGANVLTF	TGTGCCAGCAGCTCTGTGGAGGGGACTCTCTCTGGGGCCAACGTCCTGACTTTC
TRBV28	15	TRBD2	TRBJ2-1	NA	CASSLRGVRYNEQFF	TGTGCCAGCAGTTTACGGGGGGTTAGGTACAATGAGCAGTTCTTC
TRBV28	13	NA	TRBJ2-7	NA	CASSPPASGQLYF	TGTGCCAGCAGTCCACCCGCCTCAGGTCAACTGTACTTC
TRBV10-3	15	TRBD2	TRBJ2-1	NA	CAISAGRAEYNEQFF	TGTGCCATCAGTGCTGGGAGGGCCGAGTACAATGAGCAGTTCTTC
TRBV7-2	19	TRBD2	TRBJ2-3	NA	CASSLLGLREIASTDTQYF	TGTGCCAGCAGCTTACTGGGTTTGCGGGAGATAGCTAGCACAGATACGCAGTATTTT
TRBV5-4	20	TRBD2	TRBJ2-7	NA	CASSLAGLAGISSVGYEQYF	TGTGCCAGCAGCTTGGCGGGCCTAGCGGGAATTTCATCAGTTGGCTACGAGCAGTACTTC
TRBV27	9	NA	TRBJ2-7	NA	CASGHEQYF	TGTGCCAGCGGCCACGAGCAGTACTTC
TRBV5-6	13	NA	TRBJ2-2	NA	CASSRDSTGELFF	TGTGCCAGCAGCCGAGACAGCACCGGGGAGCTGTTTTTT
TRBV19	13	NA	TRBJ1-2	NA	CASSIGLNYGYTF	TGTGCCAGTAGTATAGGACTGAACTATGGCTACACCTTC
TRBV10-3	15	TRBD2	TRBJ2-7	NA	CAISEKREGSYEQYF	TGTGCCATCAGTGAAAAGCGGGAGGGCTCCTACGAGCAGTACTTC
TRBV28	12	NA	TRBJ1-2	NA	CASSLNPAGYTF	TGTGCCAGCAGTTTAAACCCAGCGGGCTACACCTTC
TRBV29-1	16	NA	TRBJ1-1	NA	CSVEEGVRIGNTEAFF	TGCAGCGTTGAAGAAGGGGTAAGGATTGGGAACACTGAAGCTTTCTTT
TRBV7-3	12	NA	TRBJ2-1	NA	CASSLTAGEQFF	TGTGCCAGCAGCTTAACGGCGGGTGAGCAGTTCTTC
TRBV10-1	10	NA	TRBJ2-1	NA	CASTGDCRFF	TGCGCCAGCACGGGGGACTGTCGGTTCTTC
TRBV11-3	16	TRBD2	TRBJ2-1	NA	CASSHGTSGRTDEQFF	TGTGCCAGCAGCCACGGGACTAGCGGGAGAACCGATGAGCAGTTCTTC
TRBV9	16	TRBD2	TRBJ2-2	few	CASSVDVSGFTGELFF	TGTGCCAGCAGCGTAGATGTTAGCGGGTTCACCGGGGAGCTGTTTTTT
TRBV11-3	15	TRBD2	TRBJ2-1	NA	CASSLAAGEDNEQFF	TGTGCCAGCAGCTTAGCGGCGGGAGAGGACAATGAGCAGTTCTTC
TRBV5-5	16	TRBD1	TRBJ1-1	NA	CASSLGTGRRGTEAFF	TGTGCCAGCAGCTTGGGGACAGGGAGAAGGGGCACTGAAGCTTTCTTT
TRBV3-1/TRBV3-2	17	NA	TRBJ1-3	NA	CASSQDGQSSLGNTIYF	TGTGCCAGCAGCCAGGACGGACAGTCTTCTTTGGGCAACACCATATATTTT
TRBV6-5	14	NA	TRBJ1-1	NA	CASSYGGRHTEAFF	TGTGCCAGCAGTTACGGCGGTAGACACACTGAAGCTTTCTTT
TRBV19	18	NA	TRBJ1-2	once	CASLRSAGNYRYGYGYTF	TGTGCCAGTCTAAGGTCGGCAGGGAACTACCGATACGGGTATGGCTACACCTTC
TRBV25-1	13	NA	TRBJ1-6	few	CARSAGHNSPLHF	TGTGCCAGAAGTGCCGGTCATAATTCACCCCTCCACTTT
TRBV9	14	NA	TRBJ2-3	NA	CASSVAPPADTQYF	TGTGCCAGCAGCGTAGCTCCCCCGGCAGATACGCAGTATTTT
TRBV5-4	16	TRBD2	TRBJ2-3	NA	CASSLVRTSGADTQYF	TGTGCCAGCAGCTTGGTTAGGACTAGCGGCGCCGATACGCAGTATTTT
TRBV7-2	17	TRBD1	TRBJ1-3	NA	CASSSSPIWDRQNTIYF	TGTGCCAGCAGCTCAAGCCCCATATGGGACAGGCAAAACACCATATATTTT
TRBV28	16	TRBD2	TRBJ2-1	NA	CASSSLGLADNNEQFF	TGTGCCAGCAGTTCACTAGGACTAGCGGACAACAATGAGCAGTTCTTC
TRBV12-3/TRBV12-4	13	NA	TRBJ2-1	once	CASRPYSRNEQFF	TGTGCCAGCAGACCCTATTCAAGAAATGAGCAGTTCTTC
TRBV3-1/TRBV3-2	13	NA	TRBJ2-5	NA	CASITASGETQYF	TGTGCCAGCATTACGGCTTCAGGAGAGACCCAGTACTTC
TRBV5-6	14	NA	TRBJ2-7	NA	CASSLEGGAYEQYF	TGTGCCAGCAGCTTGGAGGGCGGGGCCTACGAGCAGTACTTC
TRBV12-3/TRBV12-4	13	TRBD2	TRBJ2-1	NA	CASSPGTSGTQFF	TGTGCCAGCAGTCCCGGGACTAGCGGGACGCAGTTCTTC
TRBV10-3	16	NA	TRBJ2-4	NA	CAISATGQLAKNIQYF	TGTGCCATCAGTGCCACCGGACAGCTTGCCAAAAACATTCAGTACTTC
TRBV2	13	TRBD1	TRBJ1-6	NA	CASRGDRVSPLHF	TGTGCCAGCAGGGGGGACAGGGTTTCACCCCTCCACTTT
TRBV14	16	TRBD1	TRBJ2-3	once	CASRLRQGAHGYAQYF	TGTGCCAGCAGACTACGACAGGGGGCCCACGGCTATGCGCAGTATTTT
TRBV29-1	14	TRBD2	TRBJ2-3	NA	CSVDIAGITDTQYF	TGCAGCGTAGATATAGCGGGTATCACAGATACGCAGTATTTT
TRBV30	13	NA	TRBJ1-5	NA	CAWSAEGLATQHF	TGTGCCTGGAGCGCGGAAGGACTCGCGACCCAGCATTTT
TRBV7-9	18	TRBD1	TRBJ2-1	NA	CASSFLRPRDRERHEQFF	TGTGCCAGCAGCTTCCTCCGACCCCGGGACAGGGAGAGGCATGAGCAGTTCTTC
TRBV4-2	16	TRBD2	TRBJ2-7	NA	CASSQVGTSGSYEQYF	TGTGCCAGCAGCCAAGTTGGGACTAGCGGATCCTACGAGCAGTACTTC
TRBV28	13	NA	TRBJ1-6	NA	CASSLGPGFALHF	TGTGCCAGCAGCTTAGGGCCAGGGTTTGCCCTCCACTTT
TRBV28	15	TRBD1	TRBJ1-5	few	CASSPGTGAGLAQHF	TGTGCCAGCAGTCCGGGGACAGGCGCTGGTCTGGCCCAGCATTTT